The next 13 T cell receptor beta chains were all read from a single sample in a study of blood T cells in healthy people across ages. The second PCR ran about 6 to 11 cycles with a sample-barcoded 5' primer and J-beta primers. MiXCR, applied by TCRdb to the 5' RACE reads, yields one record per CDR3 protein. There are 800,000 or so distinct CDR3 sequences in the sample; about 45% occur only once, and less than 20% lies in the top ten. The sequencing sample was made of blood. The receptors here all came from an elderly man in good health.

The chain is built from TRBV4-1 and TRBJ2-4; D tentatively reads TRBD1 or TRBD2 (6 bases each). CDR1 is MGHRA and CDR2 is YSYEKL in the germline V gene. V gave up 11 bases and J gave up 6 bases, with 20 bases separating them. This CDR3 is built from 14 residues. The CDR3 region is CARNSGAVRNIQYF. The CDR3 region has the DNA TGCGCCCGAAACTCGGGGGCAGTGAGAAACATTCAGTACTTC.

This clonotype was picked up one time. Here the CDR3 DNA reads TGTGCCAGCAGTTACAAGGGACAGGGCTTGTCGGGGACCCAAGAGACCCAGTACTTC. As protein: CASSYKGQGLSGTQETQYF. The genes are TRBV6-2 or TRBV6-3 and TRBJ2-5; 9 bases are a match to TRBD1. Trimming removed 2 bases from V and 1 base from J; junction bases left unmatched: 14. This CDR3 contains 19 residues. Germline V lookup: CDR1 MNHEY, CDR2 SVGEGT.

The CDR3 loop is CSARGVTGDDGELFF. The CDR3, as DNA: TGCAGTGCTAGAGGGGTGACAGGGGATGACGGGGAGCTGTTTTTT. This chain connects TRBV20-1 to TRBJ2-2; 8 bases are shared with TRBD1. The V and J ends lost 1 base and 7 bases, in that order; junction bases with no gene match: 8. This CDR3 contains 15 residues. Germline V CDR1 and CDR2: DFQATT, SNEGSKA (reference sequence).

Here the CDR3 reads CATTYRLAGASGANVLTF. CDR3 nucleotides: TGTGCCACTACTTATAGACTAGCGGGAGCCTCTGGGGCCAACGTCCTGACTTTC. This rearrangement joins TRBV6-1 to TRBJ2-6; 12 positions agree with TRBD2. Trimming took 10 bases from V and 0 from J; bases not matched to a gene: 10. Germline CDR1 MNHNS, CDR2 SASEGT. The CDR3 has 18 amino acids.

This sequence joins TRBV5-6 and TRBJ2-1; D gene unclear. Germline values: CDR1 SGHDT, CDR2 YYEEEE. V gave up 2 bases and J gave up 3 bases, with 9 bases separating them. The CDR3 covers 14 residues. DNA of the CDR3: TGTGCCAGCAGCTTTGGGCAGAACTACAATGAGCAGTTCTTC. Protein: CASSFGQNYNEQFF.

This clonotype was found a few times. The rearrangement links TRBV5-1 to TRBJ2-3; D unclear. CDR3 length equals 15 residues. CDR1 SGHRS and CDR2 YFSETQ come from the germline V gene. V lost 0 bases, J lost 2 bases, and 10 bases lay in between. The CDR3, as DNA: TGCGCCAGCAGCTTGGGGGTCGACCTCACAGATACGCAGTATTTT. Residues: CASSLGVDLTDTQYF.

In DNA form, the CDR3 reads TGCAGTGCTAGGGACACAGGGTTTAGGGGGGTCCACTTT. The encoded protein is CSARDTGFRGVHF. The rearrangement links TRBV20-1 to TRBJ1-6; tentatively, D is TRBD1 (6 bases). Germline V CDR1 and CDR2: DFQATT, SNEGSKA (reference sequence). V gave up 3 bases and J gave up 17 bases, with 20 bases separating them. The CDR3 consists of 13 residues.

Points on this clonotype: A much larger clone lies a single base off, so this may be a read error. The chain combines TRBV7-2 with TRBJ2-6; 7 nucleotides match TRBD1. Germline V gene data show CDR1 as SGHTA and CDR2 as FQGNSA. CDR3 length: 14 amino acids. CDR3 sequence reads: CAVEQGSGANVMTF. In nucleotides, the CDR3 is TGTGCCGTAGAACAGGGGTCTGGGGCCAACGTCATGACTTTC.

This clonotype was observed once. CDR3 in DNA: TGTGCCAGCAGCAACCGACTAGCGGGAGATAAGGATGAGCAGTTCTTC. It encodes CASSNRLAGDKDEQFF. The rearrangement uses TRBV28 and TRBJ2-1; the match to TRBD2 covers 12 bases. The CDR3 runs to 16 residues. Trimming took 6 bases from V and 8 from J; bases not matched to a gene: 11. CDR1 and CDR2 from the germline V gene are MDHEN and SYDVKM. Using reference TRBV28 and TRBJ2-1 for the parts outside the CDR3, the full variable domain is DVKVTQSSRYLVKRTGEKVFLECVQDMDHENMFWYRQDPGLGLRLIYFSYDVKMKEKGDIPEGYSVSREKKERFSLILESASTNQTSMYLCASSNRLAGDKDEQFFGPGTRLTVL.

This chain connects TRBV20-1 to TRBJ2-1; 8 bases map to TRBD2. J lost 7 bases, V lost 1 base, and 3 bases had no gene match. The CDR3 consists of 13 residues. Germline loops: CDR1 DFQATT, CDR2 SNEGSKA (reference sequence). The CDR3 coding sequence is TGCAGTGCTAGAGGACTAGCGCCGAATGAGCAGTTCTTC. Its protein product is CSARGLAPNEQFF.

This clonotype was detected only a few times. The chain couples TRBV2 to TRBJ1-2; 7 bases fit TRBD1. Germline lookup yields CDR1 SNHLY and CDR2 FYNNEI. The V segment lost 6 bases and the J segment 8 bases; nucleotides outside the gene matches: 12. CDR3 length: 14 amino acids. The CDR3 region is CASRADRASCGYTF. The CDR3 nucleotides read TGTGCCAGCAGAGCCGACAGGGCGTCGTGCGGCTACACCTTC.

The rearrangement joins TRBV3-1 to TRBJ1-1; D ambiguous. The CDR3 contains 13 residues. V shed 1 base and J shed 6 bases, with 9 bases lying between them. CDR1 LGHDT and CDR2 YNNKEL come from the germline V gene (reference sequence). The CDR3 DNA reads TGTGCCAGCAGCCAAGTTGGGAGACCTGAAGCTTTCTTT. Translating it yields CASSQVGRPEAFF.

This sequence joins TRBV29-1 and TRBJ2-2, with 7 bases that match TRBD2. This CDR3 spans 14 amino acids. Germline CDR1 reads SQVTM; CDR2 reads ANQGSEA. V was pared by 4 bases and J by 4 bases, with 6 bases of the junction left unmatched. The CDR3 region has the DNA TGCAGCGTTGGGAAGCGGGACCCCACCGGGGAGCTGTTTTTT. This codes for CSVGKRDPTGELFF.